These T cell receptor beta chains were read from a single sample in a study of T cell repertoires in cytomegalovirus infection. TCRdb reanalysed the reads using MiXCR and keeps one entry per CDR3 protein. Of hundreds of thousands of distinct CDR3 sequences listed, less than 25% are singletons. Sequenced: CD8+ T cells from PBMCs. All receptors come from a human donor in good health (CMV status not recorded). Some clones in this sample may be carry-over from other donors' samples. CDR3s include the opening cysteine and the closing phenylalanine or tryptophan. D genes are given only for firm matches. Size values are once, few and many counts, or a class for expanded clones, and some rows have none.

>14|TRBV20-1|.|.|TRBJ2-5
TGCAGTGCTTGCGAGGGGGGGGGGTATGAGACCCAGTACTTC
CSACEGGGYETQYF
>14|TRBV6-1|.|few|TRBJ2-1
TGTGCCAGCAGTGAACCGCTAGACTACAATGAGCAGTTCTTC
CASSEPLDYNEQFF
>15|TRBV28|.|.|TRBJ2-1
TGTGCCAGCAGTTTCCGACAGGGAGGCTACAATGAGCAGTTCTTC
CASSFRQGGYNEQFF
>16|TRBV5-1|TRBD1|few|TRBJ1-1
TGCGCCAGCAGCTCTTTCTTGGGACAGTTGAACACTGAAGCTTTCTTT
CASSSFLGQLNTEAFF
>17|TRBV7-2|.|many|TRBJ2-2
TGTGCCAGCAGCTTACAACCGTCGTGGGACCTCACCGGGGAGCTGTTTTTT
CASSLQPSWDLTGELFF
>18|TRBV28|.|.|TRBJ1-5
TGTGCCAGCAGTCCCCTGGGGGGGGACGGGGGGAGCAATCAGCCCCAGCATTTT
CASSPLGGDGGSNQPQHF
>15|TRBV5-1|.|.|TRBJ2-7
TGCGCCAGCAGCGCCTCACAGGGTGCCTCCTACGAGCAGTACTTC
CASSASQGASYEQYF
>14|TRBV28|.|.|TRBJ2-3
TGTGCCAGCAGGGCTAGCGCCGGGACAGATACGCAGTATTTT
CASRASAGTDTQYF
>15|TRBV7-9|.|many|TRBJ2-3
TGTGCCATCCAAGTCAGGGATTATGGCACAGATACGCAGTATTTT
CAIQVRDYGTDTQYF
>14|TRBV24-1|.|few|TRBJ2-1
TGTGCCACCAGTGAGCGTGGACAGTACAATGAGCAGTTCTTC
CATSERGQYNEQFF
>14|TRBV10-3|.|few|TRBJ2-3
TGTGCCATCAGTGACGGGGACCACACAGATACGCAGTATTTT
CAISDGDHTDTQYF
>14|TRBV14|.|few|TRBJ1-4
TGTGCCAGCAGCCAAGAAGGCAGGAGAGAAAAACTGTTTTTT
CASSQEGRREKLFF
>15|TRBV7-9|.|few|TRBJ2-7
TGTGCCAGCAGCTTAGCGCGGAGGGGTGGGGACGAGCAGTACTTC
CASSLARRGGDEQYF
>13|TRBV20-1|TRBD2|few|TRBJ2-1
TGCAGTGCTAGAGCTAGCGGGGGGGCCGGGCAGTTCTTC
CSARASGGAGQFF
>19|TRBV4-1|TRBD1|.|TRBJ1-2
TGCGCCAGCAGCCAAGTTGGAGTCGGGACAGTCTTCTTTCCTTATGGCTACACCTTC
CASSQVGVGTVFFPYGYTF
>14|TRBV28|.|few|TRBJ2-2
TGTGCCAGCTCTTATCAACTAGTTACCGGGGAGCTGTTTTTT
CASSYQLVTGELFF
>14|TRBV6-2/TRBV6-3|TRBD1|.|TRBJ1-1
TGTGCCAGCAGGTCCACACCCGGGACAGATGAAGCTTTCTTT
CASRSTPGTDEAFF
>15|TRBV7-7|.|many|TRBJ2-5
TGTGCTAGCAGCCTCTCTATAGCGGAACAAGAGACCCAGTACTTC
CASSLSIAEQETQYF
>16|TRBV7-2|.|few|TRBJ2-3
TGTGCCAGCAGCTTAGCGTACACATACCGCACAGATACGCAGTATTTT
CASSLAYTYRTDTQYF
>14|TRBV15|TRBD2|.|TRBJ2-2
TGTGCCACCAGCCCTGGGACTAGAACCGGGGAGCTGTTTTTT
CATSPGTRTGELFF
>13|TRBV5-4|.|few|TRBJ1-2
TGTGCCAGCAGCTCGGCAGATACCTATGGCTACACCTTC
CASSSADTYGYTF
>14|TRBV5-1|.|.|TRBJ1-1
TGCGCCAGCAGCTTTGGGGGGATGGACACTGAAGCTTTCTTT
CASSFGGMDTEAFF